These 21 T cell receptor beta chains were all obtained from the same sample, sequenced in a study of metastatic and nonmetastatic thyroid tumors (dated by TCRdb to about 2020). No patient had received any treatment before thyroid surgery. The receptor library was made with PCR. This sample was sequenced with an Illumina HiSeq 4000. TCRdb reanalyzed the raw reads on its own, using fastp at Q25 for trimming and MiXCR for clone calling, and kept in-frame beta chains. The sample table contains about 89,000 clones; only one count was recorded for about 12% of them. The top ten hold roughly 10% of the sample. The sample was tumor tissue. These receptor sequences come from a female donor with papillary thyroid cancer or a benign thyroid nodule (not recorded which). Some clones in this sample may be carry-over from other donors' samples.

This clone showed up many times. The chain couples TRBV18 to TRBJ2-7, with D possibly being TRBD1 (5 bases). This CDR3 has 15 residues. Between the trimmed V and J ends, which lost 5 bases and 9 bases, there was a span of 23 bases. Germline V gene data show CDR1 as KGHSH and CDR2 as LQKENI. CDR3 protein: CASSISGRANEVQYF. The CDR3 nucleotides are TGTGCCAGCTCAATCTCAGGCAGGGCTAACGAAGTGCAGTACTTC.

This clone was detected many times. Germline is not matched at one junction end, which may reflect a read error. The genes are TRBV7-7 and TRBJ2-5; perhaps TRBD1 as D (6 bases). The CDR3 sequence is 13 residues long. The germline gives CDR1 SSHAT, CDR2 FNYEAQ (reference sequence). The CDR3 nucleotides read TGTGCTAGCAGCCCCGCAGGGGTTGAGACCCAGTACTTC. Protein sequence: CASSPAGVETQYF.

The gene calls are TRBV6-2 or TRBV6-3 and TRBJ1-5; D gene ambiguous. V shed 3 bases and J shed 6 bases, with 21 bases lying between them. CDR3 size: 17 residues. CDR1 and CDR2 (germline): MNHEY, SVGEGT. This CDR3 reads CASSYRPSGLAGQPQHF. CDR3 nucleotides: TGTGCCAGCAGTTATAGGCCGTCGGGGTTAGCTGGTCAGCCCCAGCATTTT.

By share, this clone counts as medium-sized. The chain joins TRBV12-3 or TRBV12-4 to TRBJ1-2, with TRBD1 matching over 8 bases. This CDR3 contains 18 residues. V dropped 1 base and J dropped 0; count of bases not matched to a gene: 10. The CDR3 region is CASSLEGRTGYANYGYTF. CDR3 nucleotides: TGTGCCAGCAGTTTAGAGGGTAGGACAGGGTATGCTAACTATGGCTACACCTTC.

This clone occurred many times. V and J are TRBV19 and TRBJ1-2, with 10 bases identical to TRBD1. The V segment lost 8 bases and the J segment 4 bases; nucleotides outside the gene matches: 7. This CDR3 has 14 residues. Germline-derived CDR1 and CDR2 are LNHDA and SQIVND (reference sequence). The DNA for the CDR3 is TGTGCCAGTGAAAAAGGACAGGGGGGCTATGGCTACACCTTC. Translated, it gives CASEKGQGGYGYTF.

This clone was counted at least ten times. The chain has TRBV27 and TRBJ2-1; D ambiguous. Germline V lookup: CDR1 MNHEY, CDR2 SMNVEV (reference sequence). This CDR3 is built from 16 residues. V was pared by 4 bases and J by 5 bases, with 18 bases between. CDR3 loop: CASSSTRWHQHNEQFF. CDR3 coding DNA: TGTGCCAGCAGTTCAACCCGGTGGCACCAACACAATGAGCAGTTCTTC.

This clone was detected a few times. The chain uses TRBV10-2 and TRBJ2-2; tentatively, D is TRBD1 (6 bases). This CDR3 has 15 residues. V dropped 2 bases and J dropped 7 bases, with 14 bases sitting between them. The germline gives CDR1 WSHSY, CDR2 SAAADI. The CDR3 DNA is TGCGCCAGCAGTGAGGGGACATGGGGCCTCGGGGAGCTGTTTTTT. Protein: CASSEGTWGLGELFF.

Ten or more counts support this clone. The genes are TRBV20-1 and TRBJ2-7; D tentatively reads TRBD1 or TRBD2 (6 bases each). Trimming shortened V by 1 base and J by 3 bases, and 16 bases separated the two germline ends. The CDR3 covers 15 residues. CDR1 DFQATT and CDR2 SNEGSKA come from the germline V gene (reference sequence). In DNA, the CDR3 is TGCAGTGCTAGAGCGACGGAGGGGGTTGACTACGAGCAGTACTTC. Translating gives CSARATEGVDYEQYF.

Concerning this clone: This may stem from a read error, because a much larger clone lies one nucleotide away. The V and J genes are TRBV4-2 and TRBJ1-1; possible D gene TRBD1, 5 bases. CDR1 and CDR2 from the germline V gene are LGHNA and YNFKEQ. The CDR3 extends over 16 amino acids. Trimming removed 0 bases from V and 6 bases from J, with 17 bases in between. The CDR3 region has the DNA TGTGCCAGCAGCCAAGAAAGCGAGGGGATTGGCGCTGAAGCTTTCTTT. It yields the protein CASSQESEGIGAEAFF.

This clone was seen repeatedly, ten times or more. The J gene is TRBJ2-7, the V gene TRBV28; D uncertain. Germline assignment: CDR1 MDHEN and CDR2 SYDVKM. V shed 1 base and J shed 2 bases, with 9 bases lying between them. The CDR3 has 14 amino acids. The CDR3 sequence is CASSLFQVAYEQYF. DNA for the CDR3: TGTGCCAGCAGTTTATTTCAGGTAGCCTACGAGCAGTACTTC.

The table lists this clone with a few counts. Given a much more abundant clone one base away, this may be a read error. Within the sample, other DNA sequences also encode this same CDR3. The V call is TRBV28, the J call TRBJ1-5; D is uncertain. CDR1 is MDHEN and CDR2 is SYDVKM in the germline V gene. V lost 7 bases, J lost 0 bases, and 16 bases lay in between. This CDR3 is 16 amino acids long. The DNA for the CDR3 is TGTGCCAGCACCTCTCGCAGCTTTTATAGCAATCAGCCCCAGCATTTT. Translated, it gives CASTSRSFYSNQPQHF.

The sample holds many counts of this clone. The gene calls are TRBV7-9 and TRBJ2-3, with TRBD2 identical over 7 bases. V gave up 4 bases and J gave up 8 bases; unmatched junction bases: 6. The CDR3 covers 13 residues. Germline loops: CDR1 SEHNR, CDR2 FQNEAQ (reference sequence). CDR3: CASSWETSLTQYF. The CDR3 coding sequence is TGTGCCAGCAGCTGGGAGACTAGCCTTACGCAGTATTTT.

In this sample, this clone turned up many times. Other DNA sequences in the same sample also yield this CDR3. The chain couples TRBV20-1 to TRBJ2-7, with 10 positions matching TRBD1. The CDR3 extends over 13 amino acids. Trimming took 5 bases from V and 4 from J; bases not matched to a gene: 5. Per germline, CDR1 DFQATT and CDR2 SNEGSKA (reference sequence). Written as DNA, the CDR3 is TGCAGTGCTCGGGACAGGGGCCCATACGAGCAGTACTTC. Its protein product is CSARDRGPYEQYF.

This clone occurred a few times. This chain joins TRBV5-4 and TRBJ2-7; TRBD1 or TRBD2 may be the D gene (5 bases each). The CDR3 has 13 residues. With 2 bases removed from V and 5 bases from J, the gap between germline ends came to 11 bases. In germline, CDR1 is SGHNT, CDR2 YYREEE (reference sequence). Here the CDR3 DNA reads TGTGCCAGCAGCTTCGGGGCCGGGGACGAGCAGTACTTC. Its translation is CASSFGAGDEQYF.

Only one count was recorded for this clone. The V gene is TRBV7-3, the J gene TRBJ2-3; 9 bases are a match to TRBD2. The CDR3 extends over 15 amino acids. The J segment lost 0 bases and the V segment lost 5 bases, leaving 3 bases of the junction unmatched. The germline gives CDR1 SGHTA, CDR2 FQGTGA. The CDR3 nucleotides read TGTGCCAGCAGCGATAGCGGGAGAAGCACAGATACGCAGTATTTT. It codes for CASSDSGRSTDTQYF.

This clone was observed many times. V gene TRBV5-6 combines with J gene TRBJ2-7, with D possibly matching TRBD1 (5 bases). Looked up from germline, CDR1 is SGHDT and CDR2 is YYEEEE. CDR3 length: 13 amino acids. Trimming removed 0 bases from V and 1 base from J, with 5 bases in between. The CDR3 reads CASSLGQSYEQYF. The CDR3 DNA reads TGTGCCAGCAGCTTGGGACAGTCCTACGAGCAGTACTTC.

This clone was observed at least ten times. The chain couples TRBV4-1 to TRBJ1-4; D is ambiguous. V was trimmed by 3 bases and J by 4 bases, leaving 6 bases between them. This CDR3 comprises 13 residues. Germline CDR1 and CDR2: MGHRA and YSYEKL. This CDR3 is CASSQGFNEKLFF. CDR3 bases: TGCGCCAGCAGCCAGGGATTTAATGAAAAACTGTTTTTT.

This clone was seen ten or more times. This chain uses TRBV2 with TRBJ1-5; weak D call: TRBD1 (5 bases). The CDR3 loop spans 18 amino acids. Trimming stripped 4 bases from V and 6 bases from J, with 25 bases between. Germline V gene lookup returns CDR1 SNHLY and CDR2 FYNNEI. The CDR3 region has the DNA TGTGCCAGCAGTGTACTTGCAGGGTCCTCTGCTAGAGGTCAGCCCCAGCATTTT. The encoded protein is CASSVLAGSSARGQPQHF.

V gene TRBV29-1 combines with J gene TRBJ2-7; no firm D call. With 5 bases removed from V and 3 bases from J, the gap between germline ends came to 17 bases. Germline V gene data show CDR1 as SQVTM and CDR2 as ANQGSEA. The CDR3 sequence is 14 residues long. This chain's CDR3 is CSVQQRDNYYEQYF. In DNA form, the CDR3 reads TGCAGCGTTCAACAGCGAGACAACTACTACGAGCAGTACTTC.

The rearrangement joins TRBV27 to TRBJ2-7; tentatively, D is TRBD1 or TRBD2 (5 bases each). Germline V gives CDR1 MNHEY, CDR2 SMNVEV (reference sequence). V lost 5 bases, J lost 3 bases, and 23 bases lay in between. The CDR3 runs to 17 residues. The CDR3 here is CASSARDRANVGYEQYF. In DNA, the CDR3 is TGTGCCAGCAGTGCCCGGGACCGTGCCAATGTGGGCTACGAGCAGTACTTC.

The rearrangement uses TRBV9 and TRBJ1-5; unclear D gene. Trimming cost V 4 bases and J 4 bases, with 12 bases left between them. The CDR3 is made up of 14 amino acids. The germline gives CDR1 SGDLS, CDR2 YYNGEE. CDR3 in DNA: TGTGCCAGCAGCACTCAAGACTCAAATCAGCCCCAGCATTTT. Encoded protein: CASSTQDSNQPQHF.